This TCR beta chain was recorded in a study of blood T cell repertoires in COVID-19. This clone was seen a handful of times. Sequencing used immunoSEQ multiplex PCR; TCRdb keeps in-frame clones, though not all of them. Of hundreds of thousands of clones in the sample, around 87% were seen once. V gave up 5 bases and J gave up 12 bases, with 13 bases separating them. The CDR3 has 12 residues. CDR1 is LNHDA and CDR2 is SQIVND in the germline V gene (reference sequence). Self-reported history from a screening survey and questionnaire set each donor's cohort. The receptor was derived from a woman aged 18-35 years with acute COVID-19. The gene calls are TRBV19 and TRBJ1-4, with D tentatively TRBD1 (5 bases). The sample consisted of PBMCs or T cells enriched from blood (not recorded which). CDR3 sequence: CASSLGERQLFF. CDR3 bases: TGTGCCAGTAGTTTAGGGGAGAGACAACTGTTTTTT. Drawing the rest from reference TRBV19 and TRBJ1-4, the complete variable domain is DGGITQSPKYLFRKEGQNVTLSCEQNLNHDAMYWYRQDPGQGLRLIYYSQIVNDFQKGDIAEGYSVSREKKESFPLTVTSAQKNPTAFYLCASSLGERQLFFGSGTQLSVL.